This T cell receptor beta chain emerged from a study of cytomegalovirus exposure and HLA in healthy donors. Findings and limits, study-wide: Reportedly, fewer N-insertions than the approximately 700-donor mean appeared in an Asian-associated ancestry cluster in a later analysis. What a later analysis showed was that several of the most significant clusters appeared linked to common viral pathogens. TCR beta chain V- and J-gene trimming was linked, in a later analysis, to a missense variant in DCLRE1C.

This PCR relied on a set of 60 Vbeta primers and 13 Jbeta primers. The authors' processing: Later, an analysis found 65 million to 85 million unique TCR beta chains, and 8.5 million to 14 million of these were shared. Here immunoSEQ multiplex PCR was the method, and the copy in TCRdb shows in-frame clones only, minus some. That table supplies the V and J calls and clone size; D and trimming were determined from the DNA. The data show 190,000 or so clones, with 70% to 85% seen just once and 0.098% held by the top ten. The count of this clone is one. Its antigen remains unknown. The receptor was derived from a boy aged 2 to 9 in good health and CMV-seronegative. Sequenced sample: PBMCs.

Here the CDR3 reads CASSYRGGEDGYTF. Written as DNA, the CDR3 is TGTGCCAGCAGTTACAGGGGGGGCGAAGATGGCTACACCTTC. The chain employs TRBV6-5 and TRBJ1-2; tentative D call: TRBD1 (6 bases). V was trimmed by 2 bases and J by 6 bases, leaving 13 bases between them. Germline V gives CDR1 MNHEY, CDR2 SVGAGI. The CDR3 is 14 residues long.